The source of this T cell receptor beta chain is a study of CD8+ T cells in alopecia areata. Study in general: Twice daily, treated patients received 5 to 10 mg of oral tofacitinib. Patients remained on tofacitinib for 6 to 18 months and then went 6 months without it.

The germline V gene encodes CDR1 WNHNN and CDR2 SYGVQD (reference sequence). Trimming stripped 3 bases from V and 0 bases from J, with 9 bases between. This CDR3 region has 14 residues. Study-wide results and limits: The study found higher clonality in lesional than normal scalp, especially in alopecia totalis/universalis. Against the mouse data, patients shared TCRs less clearly, possibly for HLA reasons.

A note on this clone: Antigen specificity is unknown.

Sequencing templates came from extracted RNA that was reverse transcribed into cDNA. Assay: immunoSEQ multiplex PCR; the TCRdb copy retains only in-frame clones and omits some. Seen here are approximately 180,000 clones, roughly 65% observed once, and the top ten hold under 2%. The sequencing used CD4+ T cells sorted from blood, collected at week 0. The origin of this receptor is a human donor with alopecia areata. The chain couples TRBV10-1 to TRBJ2-7; D is perhaps TRBD1 or TRBD2 (5 bases each). The CDR3 region is CASSESGSSYEQYF. The CDR3 region has the DNA TGCGCCAGCAGTGAATCAGGGAGCTCCTACGAGCAGTACTTC.